The 14 T cell receptor beta chains below all came from one sample that was sequenced in a study of vaccination effects on CD4 cells after COVID-19. Sequenced by immunoSEQ multiplex PCR; TCRdb stores in-frame clones only, minus some. This sample has some 40,000 clones, with around 75% found just once. The antigens of these receptors remain unknown. Under the ViraFEST assay, PBMC were stimulated with viral peptide pools so that antigen-specific CD4+ T cells expanded. Sequencing was performed afterwards. At the end of less than 12 days of culture, CD4+ T cells were isolated. The person was diagnosed with PCR-confirmed SARS-CoV-2 infection between March and December 2020. Material: CD4+ T cells from PBMCs cultured with a peptide pool, obtained before COVID-19 vaccination. The receptor source for this set is a human donor who had a prior SARS-CoV-2 infection.

Judged by abundance, this clone is medium-sized. The V gene is TRBV24-1, the J gene TRBJ2-1; 8 bases map to TRBD2. After removal of 4 bases from V and 10 bases from J, the junction contained 11 bases not matched to a gene. CDR3 size: 15 residues. From germline, CDR1 is KGHDR and CDR2 SFDVKD. The CDR3 bases are TGTGCCACCAGTGACCCGGGGGGAGCGGGAGTAGAGCAGTTCTTC. It codes for CATSDPGGAGVEQFF.

This clone appeared a single time. The genes are TRBV14 and TRBJ1-1; D is uncertain. The CDR3 runs to 17 residues. Per germline, CDR1 SGHDN and CDR2 FVKESK. Trimming took 0 bases from V and 0 from J, leaving 14 bases between them. The CDR3: CASSQDRPGVMNTEAFF. The CDR3 DNA is TGTGCCAGCAGCCAAGATCGGCCGGGAGTCATGAACACTGAAGCTTTCTTT.

V usage is TRBV6-6 and J usage is TRBJ2-2; 9 nucleotides agree with TRBD2. The CDR3 covers 16 residues. Germline V gene sequence: CDR1 MNHNY, CDR2 SVGAGI (reference sequence). With 5 bases clipped from V and 4 bases from J, the junction kept 8 bases outside the gene matches. The CDR3 is CASSPTSGWGTGELFF. The CDR3 DNA sequence: TGTGCCAGCAGTCCCACTAGCGGGTGGGGCACCGGGGAGCTGTTTTTT.

The chain joins TRBV6-5 to TRBJ2-7; D tentatively fits TRBD1 or TRBD2 (5 bases each). V was shortened by 2 bases and J by 1 base, with 9 bases between the two germline ends. This CDR3 region has 14 residues. CDR1 and CDR2 from the germline V gene are MNHEY and SVGAGI. The CDR3 spells CASSYNGGSYEQYF. In DNA form, the CDR3 reads TGTGCCAGCAGTTACAATGGGGGATCCTACGAGCAGTACTTC.

This chain links TRBV25-1 with TRBJ2-5, with 10 bases that match TRBD2. Germline assignment: CDR1 MGHDK and CDR2 SYGVNS. The ends lost 5 bases at V and 5 bases at J; junction bases unmatched: 5. There are 14 residues in the CDR3. The CDR3 sequence is CASSLGLAEETQYF. The CDR3 DNA sequence: TGTGCCAGCAGTCTCGGACTAGCGGAGGAGACCCAGTACTTC.

The rearrangement links TRBV7-8 to TRBJ1-1; TRBD1 agrees at 7 bases. Germline trimming cut 5 bases from V and 1 base from J; bases unmatched to any gene: 7. CDR1 and CDR2 from the germline V gene are SGHVS and FQNEAQ. This CDR3 region has 15 residues. In DNA, the CDR3 is TGTGCCAGCAGCGGACAGGTTCCAGGGAACACTGAAGCTTTCTTT. Its protein is CASSGQVPGNTEAFF.

The chain carries TRBV6-1 and TRBJ1-2; D ambiguous. In germline, CDR1 is MNHNS, CDR2 SASEGT. The V gene lost 4 bases and the J gene lost 2 bases, with 17 bases spanning the gap. CDR3 length equals 16 residues. The CDR3 DNA is TGTGCCAGCAGTGTAGCCAGAGGGCTGGGGAACTATGGCTACACCTTC. Its protein product is CASSVARGLGNYGYTF.

This sequence joins TRBV5-4 and TRBJ1-1; maybe TRBD1 (6 bases). The ends were cut back, 0 bases at V and 1 base at J, with 16 bases in the middle. The CDR3 consists of 17 residues. The V gene's germline CDR1 is SGHNT and CDR2 YYREEE (reference sequence). The CDR3 loop is CASSLGPMGAGNTEAFF. CDR3 nucleotide sequence: TGTGCCAGCAGCTTGGGACCAATGGGGGCAGGGAACACTGAAGCTTTCTTT.

V usage is TRBV11-3 and J usage is TRBJ1-3; no clear D. CDR1 and CDR2 (germline): SGHNT, YENEEA. V was cut by 1 base and J by 0 bases, with 7 bases left in between. This CDR3 is built from 15 residues. Here the CDR3 DNA reads TGTGCCAGCAGCTTAGGCAGGAGCTCTGGAAACACCATATATTTT. Translation gives CASSLGRSSGNTIYF.

The chain carries TRBV9 and TRBJ2-3; no clear D. This CDR3 has 15 amino acids. The germline V gene encodes CDR1 SGDLS and CDR2 YYNGEE. Trimming took 2 bases from V and 6 from J, leaving 16 bases between them. The CDR3, as DNA: TGTGCCAGCAGCGTCGCGACGCATTCCTACGATACGCAGTATTTT. Amino acid sequence: CASSVATHSYDTQYF.

The chain carries TRBV5-1 and TRBJ2-1; 7 bases agree with TRBD1. Germline V gives CDR1 SGHRS, CDR2 YFSETQ. The CDR3 spans 14 residues. Trimming cost V 4 bases and J 7 bases; bases outside gene matches: 8. The CDR3 bases are TGCGCCAGCAGCGAACAGGGGTTCCCGAATGAGCAGTTCTTC. This encodes CASSEQGFPNEQFF.

This clone was recorded only once. V is TRBV24-1 and J is TRBJ2-4, with 10 bases matching TRBD1. The ends lost 0 bases at V and 3 bases at J; junction bases unmatched: 4. The CDR3 is 17 amino acids. CDR1 and CDR2 (germline): KGHDR, SFDVKD. CDR3 nucleotide sequence: TGTGCCACCAGTGATTTGGGGACAGGGGCCCTCAAAAACATTCAGTACTTC. It translates to CATSDLGTGALKNIQYF.

V usage is TRBV27 and J usage is TRBJ1-6; a weak D match, TRBD1 (5 bases). Between the trimmed V and J ends, which lost 3 bases and 6 bases, there was a span of 6 bases. Germline V CDR1 and CDR2: MNHEY, SMNVEV (reference sequence). The CDR3 extends over 13 amino acids. This CDR3 reads CASSFQGNSPLHF. The CDR3 DNA is TGTGCCAGCAGTTTCCAGGGTAATTCACCCCTCCACTTT.

The rearrangement uses TRBV5-1 and TRBJ1-4; 9 bases map to TRBD1. The CDR3 consists of 15 residues. CDR1 and CDR2 (germline): SGHRS, YFSETQ. J gave up 7 bases and V 5 bases, and 9 bases lay outside the gene matches. The CDR3 DNA reads TGCGCCAGCAGGGAGCAAACAGGGGGCGTTGAAAAACTGTTTTTT. Protein: CASREQTGGVEKLFF.